The source of this T cell receptor (beta chain) is a study of shared clonotypes between healthy human individuals (dated by TCRdb to the early 2020s). Turning to the overall study: A few men and a couple of women, aged 18 to 49 years, made up the cohort. Libraries were prepared and TCR repertoires were sequenced by different laboratories using diverse techniques, in order to increase sequencing depth and limit assay-specific biases. For each donor, CD4 naive and CD4 memory were each given three plates, CD8 naive was given two plates, and CD8 memory was given one plate. Between about 0.94 and 10 billion PBMCs per donor were obtained by leukapheresis. To estimate repertoire size and how much clonotype sharing occurs between individuals, the study deeply sequenced the blood TCR repertoires of about 5 healthy adults.

About this clone itself: The antigen it binds to is not known. Per-nucleotide qualities are absent, and no much larger clonotype sits a single base away.

The donors were healthy, HIV-negative adults who had no recently reported acute infections or vaccinations. Every donor was a Caucasian adult living in Nashville, Tennessee, USA. CD4+ T cells were enriched by magnetic negative selection; naive cells were then positively selected on CD45RA, and the negative fraction formed the memory subset. After blood collection by leukapheresis, PBMCs were isolated using Ficoll-Histopaque density gradient centrifugation and then cryopreserved in the vapor phase of liquid nitrogen. Analytical flow cytometry was used to check the purity and quantity of every magnetically sorted T cell population. Each sorted fraction had its genomic DNA isolated and then quantified by UV absorbance on a Nanodrop 2000c. Beyond this particular receptor, the publication reports: Naive subsets generally had larger estimated clonotype richness than memory subsets did. Incomplete sequencing was indicated by rarefaction of sorted-subset datasets, despite the large sequencing depth. About 5% of naive CD4, 3.5% of naive CD8, around 2.3% of memory CD4, and roughly 0.4% of memory CD8 clonotypes were shared across several donors. Higher generation probabilities were observed for clonotypes shared by all four sorted-subset donors than for non-shared clonotypes. The small number of donors limited the genetic and exposure-history diversity represented. Pairwise subsampling indicated that sequencing depth was expected to affect the degree of clonotype sharing among donors. Only blood was sampled, and tissue TCR repertoires likely differ from those in blood.

The CDR3 numbers 16 residues from cysteine through phenylalanine. Only the CDR3 DNA stays, 48 bases, in frame from base 1. The V end loses 0 bases and the J end loses 6 bases, and a stretch of 16 bases separates them. The germline V gene supplies CDR1 SGHTS and CDR2 YDEGEE. Using the deep immunoSEQ assay, TCR CDR3 regions were amplified from genomic DNA by multiplex PCR. Extracted genomic DNA from each cell subset was spread evenly across all wells of several immunoSEQ 96-well plates, with each plate serving as a replicate. Each replicate PCR for sorted subsets received around 200 ng genomic DNA, equal to tens of thousands of T cell genomes. Purified libraries were measured with a Qubit 3.0 fluorometer, size-checked on a Bioanalyzer 2100, and measured again with the KAPA Library Quantification kit. Each immunoSEQ 96-well plate was sequenced on its own single-read 150-cycle Illumina NextSeq 550 flow cell. The authors' pipeline ran thus. Because only junctional sequences without quality scores were contained in the immunoSEQ output, filtering matching that applied to full-length reads could not be performed. Sequences were annotated with PyIR, a Python wrapper for IgBLAST v1.9, and V/J genes and CDR3 were assigned using IMGT germline references. Reads were removed for weak V/J assignments (E-value above 1e-6), missing CDR3, stop codons, out-of-frame junctions, or ambiguous translated residues. V3J clonotypes were defined as sequences sharing the same inferred V gene, J gene, and CDR3 amino acid sequence. The percentage overlap between two repertoires was calculated by dividing the number of shared unique clonotypes by the size of the smaller repertoire. Repertoire richness was assessed with RTK rarefaction, the Chao1 estimator, and Recon v2.1 estimates of unobserved clonotypes. For all TCRbeta clonotypes obtained by the gDNA method from four donors, generation probabilities were computed with OLGA. TCRdb re-hosts the immuneACCESS table, in-frame sequences only. Its copies lack some clones; in the studies checked, an unresolved V gene accounts for under half of them, and the cause for the rest is not known. The V and J calls and clone size were taken over from that table, and D and trimming were inferred from the DNA. This sample is represented by about 1.5 million clones; about 98% of them were singletons. The biggest ten clones account for approximately 0.44% of the sample.

Recombination joined TRBV5-8 with TRBJ1-5; perhaps TRBD1 is the D gene, with 6 bases matching. This sequence originates from a man aged 30 to 39 in good health. The source material was naive CD4+ T cells sorted from blood. This sample's cell subset or site label indicates: CD45RA+ positively selected. This receptor has the CDR3 CASSLETRRGSQPQHF. The DNA sequence is as follows: TGTGCCAGCAGCTTGGAAACCCGCAGGGGAAGTCAGCCCCAGCATTTT.